A selection of T cell receptor beta chains follows, all from one sample in a study of blood T cell dynamics during melanoma immunotherapy. Generated by immunoSEQ multiplex PCR, the TCRdb table keeps only in-frame clones and is missing some. Among approximately 13,000 clones listed, more than 75% were seen once. The sample was blood, taken from a patient treated with checkpoint blockade. These receptors were taken from a human donor with melanoma. Each CDR3 is given without its conserved first and last residue.

v_call	j_call	cdr3_aa
TRBV5-1	TRBJ2-3	ASSLEAPGTDTQY
TRBV5-4	TRBJ2-3	ASSNRGGTGGSTDTQY
TRBV12-1	TRBJ2-1	ASPGGLHNEQF
TRBV10-3	TRBJ2-3	AISRNPGQGSDTQY
TRBV7-2	TRBJ2-5	ASSLVRGGETQY
TRBV2	TRBJ2-6	ASSENSAGANVLT
TRBV5-1	TRBJ2-5	ASSGEGETQY
TRBV7-2	TRBJ1-3	ASSLAGAASLH
TRBV7-9	TRBJ1-1	ASSLQASNTEAF
TRBV6-1	TRBJ2-5	ASSEETQETQY
TRBV9	TRBJ1-5	ASSVGSRTGGNNQPQH
TRBV2	TRBJ2-2	ASQRGASGELF
TRBV14	TRBJ1-1	ASSQDRLTEAF
TRBV5-4	TRBJ1-1	ASSFNRGRNTEAF